Presented here are 16 T cell receptor beta chains from one specimen sequenced in a study of blood T cell repertoires in COVID-19. TCRdb keeps only in-frame clones here, not all; method: immunoSEQ multiplex PCR. The sample lists over 150,000 clones; about 86% were seen once. Sequenced sample: peripheral blood. These receptor sequences come from a woman between 18 and 29 years old who had recovered from COVID-19.

The chain couples TRBV5-1 to TRBJ1-4; 7 bases match TRBD1. V lost 3 bases and J lost 8; bases outside the gene matches: 7. The CDR3 length is 14 residues. From germline, CDR1 is SGHRS and CDR2 YFSETQ. The CDR3, as DNA: TGCGCCAGCAGCTCGGGACAGATCAGGGAAAAACTGTTTTTT. It specifies CASSSGQIREKLFF.

This clone has a single count. This chain joins TRBV9 and TRBJ2-3; 7 positions match TRBD1. This CDR3 contains 14 residues. The trim removed 4 bases at V and 6 bases at J, leaving 8 bases unmatched. Germline CDR1 is SGDLS and CDR2 is YYNGEE. The CDR3 sequence is CASSTGQMPDTQYF. In nucleotides, the CDR3 is TGTGCCAGCAGCACGGGACAGATGCCCGATACGCAGTATTTT.

There are a few counts of this clone. The chain is built from TRBV9 and TRBJ2-2; 9 bases fit TRBD2. CDR1 and CDR2 (germline): SGDLS, YYNGEE. The junction had 0 bases not matched to a gene; V was cut back by 5 bases and J by 1 base. This CDR3 has 14 residues. The CDR3 DNA follows: TGTGCCAGCAGGACTAGCGGGAACACCGGGGAGCTGTTTTTT. Residues: CASRTSGNTGELFF.

This clone was seen a single time. The chain joins TRBV11-2 to TRBJ1-2, with 7 nucleotides matching TRBD1. V shed 5 bases, J shed 3 bases, and the junction held 9 bases outside the gene matches. The CDR3 consists of 15 residues. In germline, CDR1 is SGHAT, CDR2 FQNNGV. This chain's CDR3 is CASSPETGPYYGYTF. The CDR3, as DNA: TGTGCCAGCAGCCCAGAGACAGGGCCTTACTATGGCTACACCTTC.

The chain has TRBV9 and TRBJ1-1; 8 bases fit TRBD1. CDR3 length equals 15 residues. CDR1 is SGDLS, CDR2 YYNGEE, per germline. The junction had 9 bases not matched to a gene; V was cut back by 3 bases and J by 5 bases. The CDR3 reads CASSEWTGRETEAFF. In nucleotides, the CDR3 is TGTGCCAGCAGCGAATGGACAGGGAGAGAGACTGAAGCTTTCTTT.

The count of this clone is one. The V gene is TRBV5-1, the J gene TRBJ1-2; 10 bases map to TRBD1. CDR1 SGHRS and CDR2 YFSETQ come from the germline V gene. CDR3 length: 14 residues. Losses at the gene ends were 4 bases for V and 7 bases for J; bases not matched to a gene: 7. CDR3 protein: CASSPGTGEGGYTF. CDR3 sequence (DNA): TGCGCCAGCAGCCCCGGGACAGGGGAGGGTGGCTACACCTTC. The variable domain in full, completed from reference TRBV5-1 and TRBJ1-2, reads KAGVTQTPRYLIKTRGQQVTLSCSPISGHRSVSWYQQTPGQGLQFLFEYFSETQRNKGNFPGRFSGRQFSNSRSEMNVSTLELGDSALYLCASSPGTGEGGYTFGSGTRLTVV.

The DNA for the CDR3 is TGTGCCAGCAGCTCAACCTTCTGGGAGACATTTCCTGATAATGAAAAACTGTTTTTT. Translation: CASSSTFWETFPDNEKLFF. V and J are TRBV7-9 and TRBJ1-4; D remains ambiguous. The CDR3 has 19 residues. Germline lookup yields CDR1 SEHNR and CDR2 FQNEAQ (reference sequence). V was shortened by 4 bases and J by 4 bases, with 25 bases between the two germline ends.

This chain's CDR3 is CASSYGQGRNQPQHF. CDR3 bases: TGTGCCAGCAGTTACGGACAGGGGCGGAATCAGCCCCAGCATTTT. The chain joins TRBV6-6 to TRBJ1-5; 9 positions agree with TRBD1. The CDR3 is 15 residues long. V lost 2 bases to trimming and J lost 4 bases; unmatched junction nucleotides: 3. The V gene's germline CDR1 is MNHNY and CDR2 SVGAGI (reference sequence).

The CDR3 loop reads CASSMTSGGAYNEQFF. CDR3 sequence (DNA): TGCGCCAGCAGCATGACTAGCGGGGGGGCCTACAATGAGCAGTTCTTC. The J gene is TRBJ2-1, the V gene TRBV5-1, with TRBD2 matching over 14 bases. CDR3 length: 16 amino acids. The germline V gene encodes CDR1 SGHRS and CDR2 YFSETQ. V was pared by 4 bases and J by 2 bases, with 2 bases of the junction left unmatched.

The chain is built from TRBV9 and TRBJ1-1; D may be TRBD1 (6 bases). Germline V gene sequence: CDR1 SGDLS, CDR2 YYNGEE. The ends were cut back, 0 bases at V and 2 bases at J, with 14 bases in the middle. This CDR3 is 16 amino acids long. CDR3 DNA: TGTGCCAGCAGCGTAGATCCCAGGACAGTAAACACTGAAGCTTTCTTT. Its translation is CASSVDPRTVNTEAFF.

This clone was counted once. The rearrangement links TRBV6-5 to TRBJ1-4; D gene ambiguous. The V end lost 5 bases, the J end lost 4 bases, and 11 bases lay between the germline ends. Germline CDR1 and CDR2: MNHEY and SVGAGI. The CDR3 loop spans 14 amino acids. The CDR3 DNA reads TGTGCCAGCAGTCGGACTTCGGATAATGAAAAACTGTTTTTT. It specifies CASSRTSDNEKLFF.

The chain recombines TRBV5-1 with TRBJ2-6; 9 bases line up with TRBD1. This CDR3 contains 17 residues. V dropped 2 bases and J dropped 3; count of bases not matched to a gene: 6. Germline V gene data show CDR1 as SGHRS and CDR2 as YFSETQ. CDR3 DNA: TGCGCCAGCAGCTTAAGGACAGGGGTAGATGGGGCCAACGTCCTGACTTTC. This codes for CASSLRTGVDGANVLTF.

The V and J genes are TRBV5-4 and TRBJ1-2; no firm D call. The CDR3 length is 13 residues. Germline CDR1 and CDR2: SGHNT and YYREEE (reference sequence). Between the trimmed V and J ends, which lost 3 bases and 5 bases, there was a span of 11 bases. The CDR3 DNA reads as TGTGCCAGCAGCTCAAGCGGAATGTATGGCTACACCTTC. This translates into CASSSSGMYGYTF. The full variable domain, its missing parts supplied by reference TRBV5-4 and TRBJ1-2, is ETGVTQSPTHLIKTRGQQVTLRCSSQSGHNTVSWYQQALGQGPQFIFQYYREEENGRGNFPPRFSGLQFPNYSSELNVNALELDDSALYLCASSSSGMYGYTFGSGTRLTVV.

This sequence joins TRBV7-2 and TRBJ2-7; D not resolved. Germline lookup yields CDR1 SGHTA and CDR2 FQGNSA. The CDR3 is 13 residues long. The V and J ends lost 1 base and 2 bases respectively, with 6 bases between them. The CDR3 DNA is TGTGCCAGCAGCTTAGACTTCCCCTACGAGCAGTACTTC. Residues: CASSLDFPYEQYF.

The rearrangement links TRBV7-2 to TRBJ2-2; 9 bases are shared with TRBD1. Germline-derived CDR1 and CDR2 are SGHTA and FQGNSA. Unmatched junction bases numbered 8, after V lost 5 bases and J lost 1 base. CDR3 length: 17 amino acids. The chain's CDR3 is CASSLRGTGLNTGELFF. CDR3 DNA sequence: TGTGCCAGCAGCCTTCGGGGGACAGGGTTGAACACCGGGGAGCTGTTTTTT. The whole variable domain, filled in from reference TRBV7-2 and TRBJ2-2, reads GAGVSQSPSNKVTEKGKDVELRCDPISGHTALYWYRQSLGQGLEFLIYFQGNSAPDKSGLPSDRFSAERTGGSVSTLTIQRTQQEDSAVYLCASSLRGTGLNTGELFFGEGSRLTVL.

This clone was observed once. CDR3 nucleotide sequence: TGTGCCATCAGTATACTAGGGGGTCAGCCCCAGCATTTT. This codes for CAISILGGQPQHF. The chain links TRBV10-3 to TRBJ1-5, with D perhaps TRBD1 (6 bases). The length of the CDR3 is 13 residues. Trimming took 5 bases from V and 6 from J, leaving 11 bases between them. The germline CDR1 and CDR2 sequences are ENHRY and SYGVKD.